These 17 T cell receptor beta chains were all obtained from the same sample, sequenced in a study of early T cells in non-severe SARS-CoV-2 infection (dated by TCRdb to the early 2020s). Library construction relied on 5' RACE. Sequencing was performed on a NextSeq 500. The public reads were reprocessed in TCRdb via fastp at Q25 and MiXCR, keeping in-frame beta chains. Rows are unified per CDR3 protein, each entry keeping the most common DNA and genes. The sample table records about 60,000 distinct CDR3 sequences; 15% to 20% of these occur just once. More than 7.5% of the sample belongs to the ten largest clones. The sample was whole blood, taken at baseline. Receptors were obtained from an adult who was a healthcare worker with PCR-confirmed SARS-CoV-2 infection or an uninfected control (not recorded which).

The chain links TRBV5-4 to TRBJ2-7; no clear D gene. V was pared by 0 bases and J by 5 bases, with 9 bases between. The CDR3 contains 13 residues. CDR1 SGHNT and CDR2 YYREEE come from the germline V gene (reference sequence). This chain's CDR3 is CASSLVPTNEQYF. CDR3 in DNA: TGTGCCAGCAGCTTGGTTCCCACCAACGAGCAGTACTTC.

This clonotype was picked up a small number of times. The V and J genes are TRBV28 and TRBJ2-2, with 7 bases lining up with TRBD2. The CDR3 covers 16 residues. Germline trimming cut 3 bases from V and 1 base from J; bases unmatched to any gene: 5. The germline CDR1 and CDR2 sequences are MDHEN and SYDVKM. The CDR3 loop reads CASSFGLAENTGELFF. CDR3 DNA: TGTGCCAGCAGTTTCGGGCTAGCGGAGAACACCGGGGAGCTGTTTTTT. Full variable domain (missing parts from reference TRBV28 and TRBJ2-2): DVKVTQSSRYLVKRTGEKVFLECVQDMDHENMFWYRQDPGLGLRLIYFSYDVKMKEKGDIPEGYSVSREKKERFSLILESASTNQTSMYLCASSFGLAENTGELFFGEGSRLTVL.

The CDR3 coding sequence is TGCAGTGCTAGCTCTGGGACAGGGGTCACAGATACGCAGTATTTT. Translation gives CSASSGTGVTDTQYF. The chain has TRBV20-1 and TRBJ2-3, with TRBD1 matching over 10 bases. Per the germline V gene, CDR1 is DFQATT and CDR2 is SNEGSKA (reference sequence). The CDR3 loop spans 15 amino acids. J gave up 2 bases and V 3 bases, and 5 bases lay outside the gene matches.

The CDR3 sequence: CSAREVRQSSYNSPLHF. For the CDR3, the DNA is TGCAGTGCTAGAGAAGTAAGGCAAAGCTCCTATAATTCACCCCTCCACTTT. The rearrangement uses TRBV20-1 and TRBJ1-6; D gene ambiguous. The V gene's germline CDR1 is DFQATT and CDR2 SNEGSKA (reference sequence). V was trimmed by 0 bases and J by 0 bases, leaving 12 bases between them. CDR3 length: 17 amino acids.

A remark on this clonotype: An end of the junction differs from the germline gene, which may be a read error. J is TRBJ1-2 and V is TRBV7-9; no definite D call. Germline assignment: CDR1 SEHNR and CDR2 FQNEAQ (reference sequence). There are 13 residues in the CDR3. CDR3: CASSSDRYYGYTF. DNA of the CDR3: TGTGCCAGCAGCTCGGACCGTTACTACGGCTACACCTTC.

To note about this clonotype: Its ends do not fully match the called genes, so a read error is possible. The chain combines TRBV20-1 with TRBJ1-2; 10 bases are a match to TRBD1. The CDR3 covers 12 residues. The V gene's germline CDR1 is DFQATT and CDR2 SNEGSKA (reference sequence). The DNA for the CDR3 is TGCAGTGCTACCCCGGGACAGGGGTACGAGTCTTTC. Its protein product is CSATPGQGYESF.

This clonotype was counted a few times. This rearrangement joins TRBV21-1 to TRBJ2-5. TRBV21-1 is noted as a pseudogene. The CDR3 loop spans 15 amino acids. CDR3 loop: CASSKFRTAGETQYF. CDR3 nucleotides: TGTGCCAGCAGCAAATTTAGAACAGCTGGAGAGACCCAGTACTTC.

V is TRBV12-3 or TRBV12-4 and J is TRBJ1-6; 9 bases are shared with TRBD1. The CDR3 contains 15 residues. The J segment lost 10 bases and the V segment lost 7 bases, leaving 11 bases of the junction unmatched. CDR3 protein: CASTTPGQGRSPLHF. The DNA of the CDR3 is TGTGCCAGCACCACTCCGGGACAGGGTAGATCACCCCTCCACTTT.

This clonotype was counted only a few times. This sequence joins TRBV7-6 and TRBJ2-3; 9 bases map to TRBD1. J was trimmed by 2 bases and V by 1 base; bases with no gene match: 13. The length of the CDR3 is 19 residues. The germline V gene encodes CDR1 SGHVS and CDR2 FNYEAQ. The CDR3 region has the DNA TGTGCCAGCAGCTTAGTTCTTGGTCCGCGGACAGGGGTCACAGATACGCAGTATTTT. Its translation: CASSLVLGPRTGVTDTQYF. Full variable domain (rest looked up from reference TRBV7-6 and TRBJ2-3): GAGVSQSPRYKVTKRGQDVALRCDPISGHVSLYWYRQALGQGPEFLTYFNYEAQQDKSGLPNDRFSAERPEGSISTLTIQRTEQRDSAMYRCASSLVLGPRTGVTDTQYFGPGTRLTVL.

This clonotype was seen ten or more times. The CDR3 sequence: CSARRIEEGEQFF. The DNA of the CDR3 is TGCAGTGCTAGACGAATAGAGGAGGGAGAGCAGTTCTTC. The chain employs TRBV20-1 and TRBJ2-1, with TRBD2 as a possible D gene (6 bases). The CDR3 spans 13 residues. Trimming removed 2 bases at V and 10 bases at J, with 15 bases between. Germline V gives CDR1 DFQATT, CDR2 SNEGSKA (reference sequence).

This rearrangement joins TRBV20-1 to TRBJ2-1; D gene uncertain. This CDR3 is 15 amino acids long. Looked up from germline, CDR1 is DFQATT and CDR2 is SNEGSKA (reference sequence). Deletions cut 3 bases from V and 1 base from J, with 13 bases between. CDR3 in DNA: TGCAGTGCTAGGACCTCCGGCGGTTCCTACAATGAGCAGTTCTTC. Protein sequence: CSARTSGGSYNEQFF.

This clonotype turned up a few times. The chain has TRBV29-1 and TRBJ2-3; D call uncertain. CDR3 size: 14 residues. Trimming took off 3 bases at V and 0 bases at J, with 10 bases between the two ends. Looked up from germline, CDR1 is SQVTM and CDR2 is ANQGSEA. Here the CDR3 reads CSVEGISSTDTQYF. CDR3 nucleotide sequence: TGCAGCGTTGAGGGGATCTCTAGCACAGATACGCAGTATTTT.

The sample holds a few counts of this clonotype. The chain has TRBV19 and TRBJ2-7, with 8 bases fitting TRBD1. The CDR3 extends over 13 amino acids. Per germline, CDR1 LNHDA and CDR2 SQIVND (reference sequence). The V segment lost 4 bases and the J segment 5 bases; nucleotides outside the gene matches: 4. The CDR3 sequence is CASSTRTGNEQYF. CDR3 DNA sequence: TGTGCCAGTAGTACCCGGACAGGGAACGAGCAGTACTTC.

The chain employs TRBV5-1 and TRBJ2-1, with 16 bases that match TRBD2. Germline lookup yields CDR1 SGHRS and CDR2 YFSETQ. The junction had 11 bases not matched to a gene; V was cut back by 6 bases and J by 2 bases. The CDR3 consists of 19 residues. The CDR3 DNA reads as TGCGCCAGCAATGCTCTCGGGACTAGCGGGGGGGCCGCCTACAATGAGCAGTTCTTC. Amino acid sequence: CASNALGTSGGAAYNEQFF.

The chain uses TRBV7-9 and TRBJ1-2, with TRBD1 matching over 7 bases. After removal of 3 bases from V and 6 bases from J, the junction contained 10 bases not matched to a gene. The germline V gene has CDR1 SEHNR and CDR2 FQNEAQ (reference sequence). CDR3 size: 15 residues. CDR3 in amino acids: CASSFTPGTENGYTF. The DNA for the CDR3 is TGTGCCAGCAGCTTTACGCCCGGGACAGAGAATGGCTACACCTTC.

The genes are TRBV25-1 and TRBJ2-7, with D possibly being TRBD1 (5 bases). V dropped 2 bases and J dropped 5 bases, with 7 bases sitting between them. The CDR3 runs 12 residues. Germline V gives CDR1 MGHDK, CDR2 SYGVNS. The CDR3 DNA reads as TGTGCCAGCAGTGAAGTAGGGGACGAGCAGTACTTC. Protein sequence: CASSEVGDEQYF.

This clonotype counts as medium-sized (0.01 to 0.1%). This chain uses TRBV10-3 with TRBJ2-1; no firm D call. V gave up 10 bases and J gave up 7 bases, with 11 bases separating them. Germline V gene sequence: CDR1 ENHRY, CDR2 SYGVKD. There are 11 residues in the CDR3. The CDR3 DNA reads TGTGCCACCTCGTTGGGAAATGAGCAGTTCTTC. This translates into CATSLGNEQFF.